This TCR beta chain appears in the sequencing data of a study of blood T cell repertoires in COVID-19. Germline lookup yields CDR1 LGHDT and CDR2 YNNKEL (reference sequence). This CDR3 comprises 13 residues. Trimming cost V 3 bases and J 4 bases, with 7 bases left between them. Measured with immunoSEQ multiplex PCR; TCRdb has only the in-frame clones, and not every one. Of 200,000 or so clones listed, more than 80% are singletons. This receptor was obtained from a woman aged 80 or over with acute or convalescent COVID-19. The chain recombines TRBV3-1 (or the pseudogene TRBV3-2) with TRBJ1-3; D is uncertain. Sequencing was performed on peripheral blood. CDR3 DNA sequence: TGTGCCAGCAGCCAGGCCCAGGGAAACACCATATATTTT. It encodes CASSQAQGNTIYF.